This TCR beta chain is from a study of control samples from healthy donors and cancer patients. In germline, CDR1 is SGHNT, CDR2 YYREEE (reference sequence). The CDR3 is made up of 14 amino acids. V was shortened by 3 bases and J by 5 bases, with 14 bases between the two germline ends. The data were produced by immunoSEQ multiplex PCR, yet TCRdb's version contains in-frame clones alone and is incomplete. The table records 100,000 to 150,000 clones, about 92% of them present only once. Sequences were obtained from PBMCs. This TCR derives from a man older than 75 with head and neck cancer. The genes are TRBV5-4 and TRBJ2-5; D call uncertain. The CDR3 protein is CASSSHTIKETQYF. In nucleotides, the CDR3 is TGTGCCAGCAGCTCGCACACGATCAAGGAGACCCAGTACTTC. The complete variable domain, with remaining parts taken from reference TRBV5-4 and TRBJ2-5, reads ETGVTQSPTHLIKTRGQQVTLRCSSQSGHNTVSWYQQALGQGPQFIFQYYREEENGRGNFPPRFSGLQFPNYSSELNVNALELDDSALYLCASSSHTIKETQYFGPGTRLLVL.